One and the same sample provided the 4 T cell receptor beta chains below, sequenced in a study of T cell responses to AZD1222 COVID-19 vaccine. Some clones are missing from TCRdb's copy, which holds only in-frame ones; the method was immunoSEQ multiplex PCR. This table holds around 170,000 clones, 90% found once. The material was peripheral blood, obtained on day 0 of AZD1222 vaccination. These receptors came from an adult in good health.

The chain links TRBV9 to TRBJ1-1, with D unclear. CDR1 is SGDLS and CDR2 is YYNGEE in the germline V gene. V was pared by 3 bases and J by 6 bases, with 9 bases between. The CDR3 is 12 amino acids. CDR3 nucleotide sequence: TGTGCCAGCAGCGCTACTTTCTCTGAAGCTTTCTTT. This translates into CASSATFSEAFF.

This clone showed up just a few times. This chain joins TRBV19 and TRBJ1-4; unclear D gene. CDR1 and CDR2 from the germline V gene are LNHDA and SQIVND (reference sequence). The CDR3 extends over 14 amino acids. The ends were cut back, 3 bases at V and 2 bases at J, with 7 bases in the middle. CDR3 sequence (DNA): TGTGCCAGTAGTATTGCGAGGACTAATGAAAAACTGTTTTTT. Translating gives CASSIARTNEKLFF.

The genes are TRBV5-1 and TRBJ1-2, with TRBD1 matching 8 bases. The CDR3 has 16 amino acids. Germline V CDR1 and CDR2: SGHRS, YFSETQ. The ends lost 0 bases at V and 3 bases at J; junction bases unmatched: 7. The CDR3 coding sequence is TGCGCCAGCAGCTTGGGACAGGGGTCGTCTTACTATGGCTACACCTTC. Translating gives CASSLGQGSSYYGYTF.

In the case of this clone: The sample holds other DNA sequences that translate to the same CDR3. The rearrangement joins TRBV28 to TRBJ1-2; tentative D call: TRBD1 (5 bases). V lost 3 bases and J lost 4, with 9 bases in between. There are 13 residues in the CDR3. Germline CDR1 reads MDHEN; CDR2 reads SYDVKM. The CDR3 DNA reads as TGTGCCAGCAGTTTCGGGGGTGGCTATGGCTACACCTTC. Protein: CASSFGGGYGYTF.